A selection of T cell receptor beta chains follows, all from one sample in a study of brain T cells in children with intractable seizures. Clones were sequenced by immunoSEQ multiplex PCR, and TCRdb holds only the in-frame ones, with some missing. The sample has 300,000 to 400,000 clones, 93% seen once; the top ten hold 5% to 7%. The starting material was peripheral blood, obtained approximately 5 months after surgery. These receptors were taken from a boy under three years old with tuberous sclerosis and intractable seizures. Each CDR3 is given with its conserved first and last residue. Fields, in order: CDR3 DNA, CDR3 protein, clone size, J gene, D gene, V gene. D genes are given only for firm matches. Size values are once, few and many counts, or a class for expanded clones, and some rows have none.

CDR3 DNA: TGTGCCAGCTCCCCTAGAAACCGGGACACCCCCGGGGAGCTGTTTTTT
CDR3 protein: CASSPRNRDTPGELFF
clone size: once
J gene: TRBJ2-2
D gene: .
V gene: TRBV18

CDR3 DNA: TGTGCCAGCAGCCAAGGGACAGGGGACTCCTACGAGCAGTACTTC
CDR3 protein: CASSQGTGDSYEQYF
clone size: .
J gene: TRBJ2-7
D gene: TRBD1
V gene: TRBV4-2

CDR3 DNA: TGTGCCAGCAGTTACTTCGGGGGGGGAAACAATGAGCAGTTCTTC
CDR3 protein: CASSYFGGGNNEQFF
clone size: .
J gene: TRBJ2-1
D gene: TRBD2
V gene: TRBV6-5

CDR3 DNA: TGCGCCAGCAGCACCCGACAGGGGGCGGGCGAGCAGTACTTC
CDR3 protein: CASSTRQGAGEQYF
clone size: .
J gene: TRBJ2-7
D gene: TRBD1
V gene: TRBV5-1

CDR3 DNA: TGTGCCAGCAGTTGGGACACCGGGGAGCTGTTTTTT
CDR3 protein: CASSWDTGELFF
clone size: .
J gene: TRBJ2-2
D gene: .
V gene: TRBV6-5

CDR3 DNA: TGCAGCGTTGGGACAGGGGTCAACACAGATACGCAGTATTTT
CDR3 protein: CSVGTGVNTDTQYF
clone size: .
J gene: TRBJ2-3
D gene: TRBD1
V gene: TRBV29-1

CDR3 DNA: TGTGCCAGTAGTCTGTTCTCCGGCCCCTACGAGCAGTACTTC
CDR3 protein: CASSLFSGPYEQYF
clone size: .
J gene: TRBJ2-7
D gene: .
V gene: TRBV19

CDR3 DNA: TGTGCCAGCAGCTTAGAAGCTGGGTCAGGTGAAAAACTGTTTTTT
CDR3 protein: CASSLEAGSGEKLFF
clone size: .
J gene: TRBJ1-4
D gene: .
V gene: TRBV7-6

CDR3 DNA: TGTGCCAGCAGGGCGGACCTTACTAGCGCCTCCTACGAGCAGTACTTC
CDR3 protein: CASRADLTSASYEQYF
clone size: .
J gene: TRBJ2-7
D gene: TRBD2
V gene: TRBV2

CDR3 DNA: TGTGCCAGCAGCTCGACAGGGGGCACTGAAGCTTTCTTT
CDR3 protein: CASSSTGGTEAFF
clone size: .
J gene: TRBJ1-1
D gene: TRBD1
V gene: TRBV5-6

CDR3 DNA: TGTGCCAGCAGCGTAGCTCACGGTACTAGCACAGATACGCAGTATTTT
CDR3 protein: CASSVAHGTSTDTQYF
clone size: .
J gene: TRBJ2-3
D gene: .
V gene: TRBV9